The rows below give T cell receptor beta chains drawn from one sample of a study of CD8+ T cells in alopecia areata. Sequencing was performed with immunoSEQ multiplex PCR; in TCRdb, only in-frame clones are kept and a portion is missing. The table has 100,000 to 150,000 clones, about 61% seen once. Here the sequenced sample was CD8+ T cells sorted from blood, taken at week 4, from a patient treated with tofacitinib. All receptors come from a human donor with alopecia areata. Each CDR3 is given with its conserved first and last residue. Fields, in order: J gene, clone size, D gene, V gene, CDR3 DNA, CDR3 protein. D genes are given only for firm matches. Clone size is not always given. Where it is, it says once, few, many or a class for expanded clones.

J: TRBJ2-5
size: NA
D: TRBD1
V: TRBV5-1
DNA: TGCGCCAGCAGCACTTGGGACAGCCCAGAGACCCAGTACTTC
CDR3: CASSTWDSPETQYF

J: TRBJ2-3
size: once
D: NA
V: TRBV27
DNA: TGTGCCAGCAGTTTATTCGGGCTCCCAGATACGCAGTATTTT
CDR3: CASSLFGLPDTQYF

J: TRBJ1-1
size: few
D: NA
V: TRBV9
DNA: TGTGCCAGCAGCGTAGGTTGGGGAGCGAACACTGAAGCTTTCTTT
CDR3: CASSVGWGANTEAFF

J: TRBJ2-1
size: NA
D: NA
V: TRBV9
DNA: TGTGCCAGCAGCCCGGACGATGAGCAGTTCTTC
CDR3: CASSPDDEQFF

J: TRBJ2-5
size: few
D: NA
V: TRBV4-1
DNA: TGCGCCAGCAGCCAAGAGCACCAAGAGACCCAGTACTTC
CDR3: CASSQEHQETQYF

J: TRBJ2-7
size: few
D: NA
V: TRBV7-8
DNA: TGTGCCAGCAGCTTAGCGGGACGGACCTCCTACGAGCAGTACTTC
CDR3: CASSLAGRTSYEQYF

J: TRBJ2-3
size: NA
D: TRBD2
V: TRBV13
DNA: TGTGCCAGCAGCTTGGCGGGGGGTTCAGATACGCAGTATTTT
CDR3: CASSLAGGSDTQYF

J: TRBJ1-1
size: NA
D: NA
V: TRBV4-1
DNA: TGCGCCAGCAGCCAAGGTGGTGGGGCAGGACCCACTGAAGCTTTCTTT
CDR3: CASSQGGGAGPTEAFF

J: TRBJ2-1
size: NA
D: NA
V: TRBV4-1
DNA: TGCGCCAGCAGCCACCTCGGGAACTACAATGAGCAGTTCTTC
CDR3: CASSHLGNYNEQFF

J: TRBJ1-1
size: NA
D: NA
V: TRBV30
DNA: TGTGCCTGGGACAGGAACACTGAAGCTTTCTTT
CDR3: CAWDRNTEAFF

J: TRBJ2-7
size: NA
D: NA
V: TRBV27
DNA: TGTGCCAGCAGTTTGTATGTCGGGTTGGACGAGCAGTACTTC
CDR3: CASSLYVGLDEQYF

J: TRBJ2-5
size: NA
D: NA
V: TRBV7-9
DNA: TGTGCCAGCAGCTCCCCCCACGGGGAGGAGACCCAGTACTTC
CDR3: CASSSPHGEETQYF

J: TRBJ2-6
size: few
D: NA
V: TRBV6-1
DNA: TGTGCCAGCACCCCTGGAGACTCTGGGGCCAACGTCCTGACTTTC
CDR3: CASTPGDSGANVLTF

J: TRBJ2-1
size: NA
D: TRBD2
V: TRBV9
DNA: TGTGCCAGCAGCGTAGAATCTTCGGGGGGGGCCGATGAGCAGTTCTTC
CDR3: CASSVESSGGADEQFF

J: TRBJ2-2
size: once
D: NA
V: TRBV7-9
DNA: TGTGCCAGCAGCTTGGTTGGGGAGCTGTTTTTT
CDR3: CASSLVGELFF

J: TRBJ2-1
size: NA
D: NA
V: TRBV29-1
DNA: TGCAGCGTTGAAAGGGGGGTGGAGGCCTCCTACAATGAGCAGTTCTTC
CDR3: CSVERGVEASYNEQFF

J: TRBJ2-1
size: NA
D: NA
V: TRBV2
DNA: TGTGCCAGCAGTGAATCGAGGGCTACGTACAATGAGCAGTTCTTC
CDR3: CASSESRATYNEQFF

J: TRBJ1-2
size: NA
D: NA
V: TRBV30
DNA: TGTGCCTGGAGCGAGGGCAGACGGGGCTATGGCTACACCTTC
CDR3: CAWSEGRRGYGYTF

J: TRBJ1-2
size: NA
D: NA
V: TRBV5-1
DNA: TGCGCCAGCAGCTTGGCCGGGTCAGCCATAGTGGGCTACACCTTC
CDR3: CASSLAGSAIVGYTF

J: TRBJ1-2
size: NA
D: NA
V: TRBV27
DNA: TGTGCCAGCAGTTCCCTCGGACCCTCCGGCTACACCTTC
CDR3: CASSSLGPSGYTF

J: TRBJ1-2
size: NA
D: NA
V: TRBV14
DNA: TGTGCCAGCAGCCAAGATCGGAACGGGGCAAGAGGCTACACCTTC
CDR3: CASSQDRNGARGYTF

J: TRBJ1-1
size: few
D: NA
V: TRBV29-1
DNA: TGCAGCGTTGTAGGTTGGGACACTGAAGCTTTCTTT
CDR3: CSVVGWDTEAFF

J: TRBJ2-1
size: NA
D: NA
V: TRBV10-3
DNA: TGTGCCATCTCACAGGAAAATACCTACAATGAGCAGTTCTTC
CDR3: CAISQENTYNEQFF

J: TRBJ2-5
size: once
D: NA
V: TRBV6-5
DNA: TGTGCCAGCAGTTACAGTCGCGAAGAGACCCAGTACTTC
CDR3: CASSYSREETQYF

J: TRBJ1-4
size: NA
D: NA
V: TRBV29-1
DNA: TGCAGCGTGACATTGATGGGGGGGAGCGGTGAAAAACTGTTTTTT
CDR3: CSVTLMGGSGEKLFF

J: TRBJ2-5
size: few
D: TRBD2
V: TRBV6-1
DNA: TGTGCCAGCAGTGTGTCTAGCGGGGGACAAGAGACCCAGTACTTC
CDR3: CASSVSSGGQETQYF

J: TRBJ1-3
size: few
D: NA
V: TRBV30
DNA: TGTGCCTGGAGTGTCATTGGAGACACCATATATTTT
CDR3: CAWSVIGDTIYF

J: TRBJ1-2
size: NA
D: NA
V: TRBV6-5
DNA: TGTGCCAGCAGTTTCGGCTATGGCTACACCTTC
CDR3: CASSFGYGYTF

J: TRBJ1-2
size: NA
D: TRBD1
V: TRBV30
DNA: TGTGCCTGGAGCGGCTTTTGGGCGCACAAAGGGGGCAACTATGGCTACACCTTC
CDR3: CAWSGFWAHKGGNYGYTF

J: TRBJ2-4
size: NA
D: NA
V: TRBV29-1
DNA: TGCAGCGTTGAAGCGTTGGAGCTAGCCAAAAACATTCAGTACTTC
CDR3: CSVEALELAKNIQYF

J: TRBJ2-1
size: few
D: NA
V: TRBV27
DNA: TGTGCCAGCAGTTTCAGGGACTACAATGAGCAGTTCTTC
CDR3: CASSFRDYNEQFF

J: TRBJ1-1
size: few
D: NA
V: TRBV29-1
DNA: TGCAGCGAAAGGGGATTGAACACTGAAGCTTTCTTT
CDR3: CSERGLNTEAFF

J: TRBJ1-2
size: NA
D: TRBD1
V: TRBV6-5
DNA: TGTGCCAGCGGGCGACAGGGCTCTCGTGGCTACACCTTC
CDR3: CASGRQGSRGYTF

J: TRBJ2-7
size: NA
D: NA
V: TRBV5-8
DNA: TGTGCCAGCAGCCGGGACGGTATGTACGAGCAGTACTTC
CDR3: CASSRDGMYEQYF

J: TRBJ2-7
size: NA
D: NA
V: TRBV27
DNA: TGTGCCAGCAGTTTAATGACAGGCTCCTACGAGCAGTACTTC
CDR3: CASSLMTGSYEQYF

J: TRBJ2-5
size: few
D: TRBD2
V: TRBV2
DNA: TGTGCCAGCAGTGATTGGCTAGCGGGGGTCTGGGAGACCCAGTACTTC
CDR3: CASSDWLAGVWETQYF

J: TRBJ2-3
size: NA
D: NA
V: TRBV9
DNA: TGTGCCAGCAGCGTACGAGGGGCGGGCACAGATACGCAGTATTTT
CDR3: CASSVRGAGTDTQYF

J: TRBJ1-4
size: NA
D: NA
V: TRBV11-2
DNA: TGTGCCAGCAGCCCAAGGGGGGACCGTGAAAAACTGTTTTTT
CDR3: CASSPRGDREKLFF

J: TRBJ2-1
size: few
D: NA
V: TRBV25-1
DNA: TGTGCCAGCAGCCACGATTGGGCGGGGGCCTACTACAATGAGCAGTTCTTC
CDR3: CASSHDWAGAYYNEQFF

J: TRBJ2-7
size: few
D: NA
V: TRBV27
DNA: TGTGCCAGCGCCCCGGCTAGCGACTCCTACGAGCAGTACTTC
CDR3: CASAPASDSYEQYF

J: TRBJ1-2
size: NA
D: NA
V: TRBV9
DNA: TGTGCCAGCAGCGTAGTTGGGGGCTGGGGCTACACCTTC
CDR3: CASSVVGGWGYTF

J: TRBJ2-2
size: NA
D: NA
V: TRBV25-1
DNA: TGTGCCAGCCAACAGGGCGAGCTGTTTTTT
CDR3: CASQQGELFF

J: TRBJ1-6
size: NA
D: TRBD1
V: TRBV7-9
DNA: TGTGCCAGCAGCGCAGTCGCTTGGACAGGGGGGGATTCACCCCTCCACTTT
CDR3: CASSAVAWTGGDSPLHF

J: TRBJ2-7
size: NA
D: NA
V: TRBV20-1
DNA: TGCAGTGCACTCTGGGGTAACGAGCAGTACTTC
CDR3: CSALWGNEQYF

J: TRBJ1-2
size: NA
D: TRBD1
V: TRBV30
DNA: TGTGCCTGGAGTCGTGACAGGGGAAATGGCTACACCTTC
CDR3: CAWSRDRGNGYTF

J: TRBJ1-1
size: NA
D: NA
V: TRBV30
DNA: TGTGCCTGGAGTGGGGGCCCCCTGGAAGCTTTCTTT
CDR3: CAWSGGPLEAFF

J: TRBJ2-7
size: NA
D: TRBD1
V: TRBV4-1
DNA: TGCGCCAGCAGCCCCAGGGCGACAGGGGGTATCTACGAGCAGTACTTC
CDR3: CASSPRATGGIYEQYF

J: TRBJ2-7
size: NA
D: NA
V: TRBV5-1
DNA: TGCGCCAGCAGCTTGGATATAGGCTCCTACGAGCAGTACTTC
CDR3: CASSLDIGSYEQYF

J: TRBJ2-5
size: few
D: TRBD2
V: TRBV6-5
DNA: TGTGCCAGCAGTTACGGTTTGCGGGGGCAAGAGACCCAGTACTTC
CDR3: CASSYGLRGQETQYF

J: TRBJ1-4
size: NA
D: TRBD1
V: TRBV5-6
DNA: TGTGCCAGCAGAGAACAAGGACAGGGGGACGAAAAACTGTTTTTT
CDR3: CASREQGQGDEKLFF

J: TRBJ2-3
size: NA
D: NA
V: TRBV27
DNA: TGTGCCAGCAGTGACCGGGACAACACAGATACGCAGTATTTT
CDR3: CASSDRDNTDTQYF

J: TRBJ2-7
size: NA
D: TRBD2
V: TRBV5-6
DNA: TGTGCCAGCAGCTTGACGGAGACTAGCGGGGGTACCTACGAGCAGTACTTC
CDR3: CASSLTETSGGTYEQYF

J: TRBJ2-1
size: NA
D: TRBD1
V: TRBV2
DNA: TGTGCCAGCCGTGGACAGGGGGCCAAGGACTCCTACAATGAGCAGTTCTTC
CDR3: CASRGQGAKDSYNEQFF

J: TRBJ2-7
size: NA
D: NA
V: TRBV6-6
DNA: TGTGCCAGCGGGGATGGCTCCTACGAGCAGTACTTC
CDR3: CASGDGSYEQYF

J: TRBJ1-2
size: NA
D: NA
V: TRBV30
DNA: TGTGCCTGGAGTGTGGACCTTGGACCTGATTATGGCTACACCTTC
CDR3: CAWSVDLGPDYGYTF

J: TRBJ1-4
size: few
D: NA
V: TRBV2
DNA: TGTGCCAGCAGTGAAGGAAGGGGAAATGAAAAACTGTTTTTT
CDR3: CASSEGRGNEKLFF

J: TRBJ2-7
size: NA
D: TRBD1
V: TRBV14
DNA: TGTGCCAGCAGCCTACAGGGACAGTCCTACGAGCAGTACTTC
CDR3: CASSLQGQSYEQYF

J: TRBJ2-1
size: NA
D: TRBD1
V: TRBV15
DNA: TGTGCCACCAGCAGAGTCCCCCGGGACAGAAACAATGAGCAGTTCTTC
CDR3: CATSRVPRDRNNEQFF

J: TRBJ2-7
size: NA
D: TRBD1
V: TRBV29-1
DNA: TGCAGCGTTGAAGGGCCAGGGGGCTCCTACGAGCAGTACTTC
CDR3: CSVEGPGGSYEQYF